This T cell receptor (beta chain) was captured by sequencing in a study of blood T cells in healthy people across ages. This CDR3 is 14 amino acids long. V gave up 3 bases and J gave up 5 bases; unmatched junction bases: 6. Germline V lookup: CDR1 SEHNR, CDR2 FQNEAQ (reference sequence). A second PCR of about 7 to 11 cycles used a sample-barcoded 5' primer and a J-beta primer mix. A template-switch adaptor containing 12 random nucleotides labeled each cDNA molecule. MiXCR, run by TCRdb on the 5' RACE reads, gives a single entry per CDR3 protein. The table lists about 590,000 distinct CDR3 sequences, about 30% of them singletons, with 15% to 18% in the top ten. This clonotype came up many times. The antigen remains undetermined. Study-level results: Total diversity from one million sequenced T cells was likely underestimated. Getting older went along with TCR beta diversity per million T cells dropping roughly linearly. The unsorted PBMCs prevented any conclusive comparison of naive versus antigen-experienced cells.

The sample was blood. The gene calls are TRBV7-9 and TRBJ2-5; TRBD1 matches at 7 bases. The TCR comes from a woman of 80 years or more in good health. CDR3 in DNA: TGTGCCAGCAGCTTTCTGACAGGGAGCGAGACCCAGTACTTC. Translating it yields CASSFLTGSETQYF.